This T cell receptor (beta chain) derives from a study of T cell responses to AZD1222 COVID-19 vaccine. Assay: immunoSEQ multiplex PCR; the TCRdb copy retains only in-frame clones and omits some. The sample holds about 150,000 clones, approximately 91% seen once. Study-wide results and caveats: A mostly white British donor set with more females was recruited, and clonal diversity was possibly underestimated. A reported finding is that nearly half of spike-specific TCRs target unmutated variant regions. In all cases, repertoires were sampled only after the peak T cell response.

As to this clone: The antigen remains unidentified.

Germline V CDR1 and CDR2: SNHLY, FYNNEI. V shed 10 bases, J shed 4 bases, and the junction held 2 bases outside the gene matches. The CDR3 contains 12 residues. The chain employs TRBV2 and TRBJ1-5, with 9 bases matching TRBD1. The sample in question was peripheral blood, obtained 28 days after the second AZD1222 dose. This sequence was found in an adult who received the AZD1222 COVID-19 vaccine. The CDR3 DNA is TGTGCCACCGGACAGGGGAATCAGCCCCAGCATTTT. This gives the protein CATGQGNQPQHF. Variable domain in full (rest from reference TRBV2 and TRBJ1-5): EPEVTQTPSHQVTQMGQEVILRCVPISNHLYFYWYRQILGQKVEFLVSFYNNEISEKSEIFDDQFSVERPDGSNFTLKIRSTKLEDSAMYFCATGQGNQPQHFGDGTRLSIL.